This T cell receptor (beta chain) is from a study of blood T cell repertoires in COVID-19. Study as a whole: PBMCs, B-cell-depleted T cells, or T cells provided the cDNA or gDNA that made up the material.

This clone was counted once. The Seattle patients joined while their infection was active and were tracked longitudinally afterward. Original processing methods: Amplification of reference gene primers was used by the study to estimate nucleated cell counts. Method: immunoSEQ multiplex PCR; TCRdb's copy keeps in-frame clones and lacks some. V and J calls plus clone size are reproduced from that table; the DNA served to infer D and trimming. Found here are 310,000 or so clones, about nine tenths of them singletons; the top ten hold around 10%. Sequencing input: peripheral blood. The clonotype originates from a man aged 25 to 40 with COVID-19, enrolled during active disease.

Here the CDR3 reads CASSVFHSGNYNEQFF. The CDR3 nucleotides are TGTGCCAGTAGTGTATTTCATTCCGGGAACTACAATGAGCAGTTCTTC. This chain uses TRBV19 with TRBJ2-1; TRBD2 might be the D (5 bases). Looked up from germline, CDR1 is LNHDA and CDR2 is SQIVND (reference sequence). The CDR3 has 16 amino acids. V was shortened by 5 bases and J by 3 bases, with 17 bases between the two germline ends.